A selection of T cell receptor beta chains follows, all from one sample in a study of cytomegalovirus exposure and HLA in healthy donors. Using immunoSEQ multiplex PCR, the repertoire was profiled, and TCRdb retains in-frame clones only, with some absent. The data show 150,000 or so clones, with roughly 80% seen just once and roughly 4.8% held by the top ten. Sequencing was done on a sample of PBMCs. These receptors were collected from a woman in her 50s in good health and CMV-seropositive. The CDR3 runs from the conserved cysteine through the conserved F or W. Fields, in order: clone size, D gene, V gene, J gene, CDR3 protein, CDR3 DNA. D genes are given only for firm matches. Rows give clone size only sometimes, using once, few, many, or a class for an expanded clone.

clone size: -
D gene: TRBD1
V gene: TRBV6-6
J gene: TRBJ2-5
CDR3 protein: CASSPSDRPFQETQYF
CDR3 DNA: TGTGCCAGCAGCCCCTCGGACAGGCCCTTCCAAGAGACCCAGTACTTC

clone size: -
D gene: -
V gene: TRBV5-4
J gene: TRBJ2-6
CDR3 protein: CASSLALGANVLTF
CDR3 DNA: TGTGCCAGCAGCTTGGCCCTCGGGGCCAACGTCCTGACTTTC

clone size: -
D gene: -
V gene: TRBV5-1
J gene: TRBJ1-2
CDR3 protein: CASSLGGVANYGYTF
CDR3 DNA: TGCGCCAGCAGCTTGGGCGGGGTAGCTAACTATGGCTACACCTTC

clone size: -
D gene: -
V gene: TRBV7-9
J gene: TRBJ2-7
CDR3 protein: CSSSLVNPGRASYEQYF
CDR3 DNA: TGTTCCAGCAGCTTAGTGAATCCAGGGCGCGCCTCCTACGAGCAGTACTTC

clone size: few
D gene: TRBD2
V gene: TRBV7-6
J gene: TRBJ2-1
CDR3 protein: CASSFLSGGASREQFF
CDR3 DNA: TGTGCCAGCAGCTTTTTAAGCGGGGGGGCCTCCAGAGAGCAGTTCTTC

clone size: -
D gene: -
V gene: TRBV7-3
J gene: TRBJ2-5
CDR3 protein: CASSSPSAETQYF
CDR3 DNA: TGTGCCAGCAGCTCCCCTAGTGCGGAGACCCAGTACTTC

clone size: few
D gene: TRBD1
V gene: TRBV5-6
J gene: TRBJ2-2
CDR3 protein: CASSLGQGANTGELFF
CDR3 DNA: TGTGCCAGCAGCTTGGGGCAGGGGGCGAACACCGGGGAGCTGTTTTTT

clone size: -
D gene: -
V gene: TRBV27
J gene: TRBJ1-5
CDR3 protein: CASSSIPGVQPQHF
CDR3 DNA: TGTGCCAGCAGTTCCATCCCGGGGGTTCAGCCCCAGCATTTT

clone size: -
D gene: -
V gene: TRBV5-5
J gene: TRBJ1-1
CDR3 protein: CASSLEGAAFF
CDR3 DNA: TGTGCCAGCAGCTTGGAAGGAGCGGCTTTCTTT

clone size: -
D gene: -
V gene: TRBV5-1
J gene: TRBJ2-5
CDR3 protein: CASSLEGRGQETQYF
CDR3 DNA: TGCGCCAGCAGCTTAGAGGGCCGGGGGCAAGAGACCCAGTACTTC

clone size: -
D gene: TRBD1
V gene: TRBV6-1
J gene: TRBJ1-1
CDR3 protein: CASSVEGALTEAFF
CDR3 DNA: TGTGCCAGCAGTGTAGAGGGGGCGCTCACTGAAGCTTTCTTT

clone size: -
D gene: -
V gene: TRBV29-1
J gene: TRBJ2-7
CDR3 protein: CSVGPQGSGYEQYF
CDR3 DNA: TGCAGCGTGGGACCACAGGGCTCGGGTTACGAGCAGTACTTC

clone size: -
D gene: -
V gene: TRBV7-8
J gene: TRBJ2-3
CDR3 protein: CASSLLTSTDTQYF
CDR3 DNA: TGTGCCAGCAGCCTACTTACTAGCACAGATACACAGTATTTT

clone size: -
D gene: TRBD1
V gene: TRBV5-8
J gene: TRBJ1-3
CDR3 protein: CASSLQGTGNTIYF
CDR3 DNA: TGTGCCAGCAGCTTACAGGGGACTGGAAACACCATATATTTT

clone size: -
D gene: -
V gene: TRBV5-1
J gene: TRBJ2-7
CDR3 protein: CASSLIATNSYEQYF
CDR3 DNA: TGCGCCAGCAGCTTGATAGCAACCAACTCCTACGAGCAGTACTTC

clone size: -
D gene: TRBD1
V gene: TRBV6-6
J gene: TRBJ1-5
CDR3 protein: CASSSSTGAQPQHF
CDR3 DNA: TGTGCCAGCAGTTCCTCAACAGGGGCGCAGCCCCAGCATTTT

clone size: -
D gene: TRBD1
V gene: TRBV18
J gene: TRBJ1-5
CDR3 protein: CASSPGTGVQPQHF
CDR3 DNA: TGTGCCAGCTCACCAGGGACAGGGGTTCAGCCCCAGCATTTT

clone size: -
D gene: -
V gene: TRBV7-9
J gene: TRBJ2-7
CDR3 protein: CASSPPVSEGSYEQYF
CDR3 DNA: TGTGCCAGCAGCCCCCCCGTATCGGAGGGATCCTACGAGCAGTACTTC

clone size: -
D gene: TRBD1
V gene: TRBV5-1
J gene: TRBJ2-7
CDR3 protein: CASSRGTGSREQYF
CDR3 DNA: TGCGCCAGCAGCCGTGGGACAGGGTCTCGCGAGCAGTACTTC

clone size: -
D gene: -
V gene: TRBV9
J gene: TRBJ2-5
CDR3 protein: CASSVGSGQGLQTQYF
CDR3 DNA: TGTGCCAGCAGCGTGGGCTCCGGGCAGGGCCTCCAGACCCAGTACTTC

clone size: -
D gene: TRBD2
V gene: TRBV10-1
J gene: TRBJ2-1
CDR3 protein: CASSESVRGLAVTHEQFF
CDR3 DNA: TGCGCCAGCAGTGAGTCGGTTCGTGGACTAGCAGTAACCCATGAGCAGTTCTTC

clone size: -
D gene: -
V gene: TRBV30
J gene: TRBJ1-6
CDR3 protein: CAWSPALPRKNSPLHF
CDR3 DNA: TGTGCCTGGTCCCCGGCCTTACCTAGAAAGAATTCACCCCTCCACTTT

clone size: -
D gene: TRBD1
V gene: TRBV25-1
J gene: TRBJ2-3
CDR3 protein: CASSVIGVTGSTDTQYF
CDR3 DNA: TGTGCCAGCAGTGTAATCGGAGTGACAGGGAGTACAGATACGCAGTATTTT

clone size: few
D gene: -
V gene: TRBV7-2
J gene: TRBJ1-6
CDR3 protein: CASSLGATYNSPLHF
CDR3 DNA: TGTGCCAGCAGCTTAGGGGCCACCTATAATTCACCCCTCCACTTT

clone size: -
D gene: -
V gene: TRBV15
J gene: TRBJ2-7
CDR3 protein: CATSSRGRSTYEQYF
CDR3 DNA: TGTGCCACCAGCAGCAGGGGGAGGTCAACCTACGAGCAGTACTTC

clone size: -
D gene: TRBD2
V gene: TRBV5-6
J gene: TRBJ2-5
CDR3 protein: CASSSAGGRETQYF
CDR3 DNA: TGTGCCAGCAGCTCAGCGGGAGGGCGAGAGACCCAGTACTTC